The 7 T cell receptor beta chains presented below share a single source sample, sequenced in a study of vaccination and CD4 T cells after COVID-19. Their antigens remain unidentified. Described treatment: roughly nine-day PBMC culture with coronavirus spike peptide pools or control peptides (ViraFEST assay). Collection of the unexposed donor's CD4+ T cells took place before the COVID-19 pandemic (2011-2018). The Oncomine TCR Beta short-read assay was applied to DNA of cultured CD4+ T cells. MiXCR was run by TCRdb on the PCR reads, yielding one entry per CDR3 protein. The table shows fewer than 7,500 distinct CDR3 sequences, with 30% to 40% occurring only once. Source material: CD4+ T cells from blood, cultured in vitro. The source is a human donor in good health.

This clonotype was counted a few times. This CDR3 reads CSARRTGAMNTEAFF. Written as DNA, the CDR3 is TGCAGTGCTAGGCGGACAGGGGCTATGAACACTGAAGCTTTCTTT. V usage is TRBV20-1 and J usage is TRBJ1-1; 9 bases line up with TRBD1. Germline V gives CDR1 DFQATT, CDR2 SNEGSKA (reference sequence). Germline trimming cut 3 bases from V and 0 bases from J; bases unmatched to any gene: 5. This CDR3 has 15 amino acids.

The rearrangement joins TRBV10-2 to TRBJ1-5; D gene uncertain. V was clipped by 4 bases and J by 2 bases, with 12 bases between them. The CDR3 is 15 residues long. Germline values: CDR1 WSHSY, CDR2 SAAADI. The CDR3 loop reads CASSGGEIGNQPQHF. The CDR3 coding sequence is TGCGCCAGCAGTGGTGGGGAAATCGGCAATCAGCCCCAGCATTTT.

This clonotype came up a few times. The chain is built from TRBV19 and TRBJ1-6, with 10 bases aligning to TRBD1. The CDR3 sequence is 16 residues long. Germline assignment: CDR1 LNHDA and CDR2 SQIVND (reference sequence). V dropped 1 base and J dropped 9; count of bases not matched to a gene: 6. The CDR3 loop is CASSIGSGTGVSPLHF. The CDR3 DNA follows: TGTGCCAGTAGTATAGGATCTGGGACAGGGGTTTCACCCCTCCACTTT.

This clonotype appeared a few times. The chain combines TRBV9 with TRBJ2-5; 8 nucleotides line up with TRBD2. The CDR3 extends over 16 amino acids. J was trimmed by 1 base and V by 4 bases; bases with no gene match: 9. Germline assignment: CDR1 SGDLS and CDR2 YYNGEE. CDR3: CASSPRAGGLQETQYF. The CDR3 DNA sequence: TGTGCCAGCAGCCCCCGGGCGGGGGGTCTCCAAGAGACCCAGTACTTC.

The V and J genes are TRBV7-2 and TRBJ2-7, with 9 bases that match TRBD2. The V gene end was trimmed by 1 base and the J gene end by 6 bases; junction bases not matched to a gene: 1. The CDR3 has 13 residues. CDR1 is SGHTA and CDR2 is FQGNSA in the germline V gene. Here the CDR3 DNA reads TGTGCCAGCAGCTTAGAACTAGCGGGCGAGCAGTACTTC. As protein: CASSLELAGEQYF.

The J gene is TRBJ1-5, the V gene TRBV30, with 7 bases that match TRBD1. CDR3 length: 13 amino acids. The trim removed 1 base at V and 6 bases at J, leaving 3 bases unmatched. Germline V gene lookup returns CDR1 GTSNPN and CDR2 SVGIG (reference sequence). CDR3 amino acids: CAWSGQGGQPQHF. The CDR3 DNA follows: TGTGCCTGGAGTGGACAGGGAGGTCAGCCCCAGCATTTT. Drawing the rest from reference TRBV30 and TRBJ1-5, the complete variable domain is SQTIHQWPATLVQPVGSPLSLECTVEGTSNPNLYWYRQAAGRGLQLLFYSVGIGQISSEVPQNLSASRPQDRQFILSSKKLLLSDSGFYLCAWSGQGGQPQHFGDGTRLSIL.

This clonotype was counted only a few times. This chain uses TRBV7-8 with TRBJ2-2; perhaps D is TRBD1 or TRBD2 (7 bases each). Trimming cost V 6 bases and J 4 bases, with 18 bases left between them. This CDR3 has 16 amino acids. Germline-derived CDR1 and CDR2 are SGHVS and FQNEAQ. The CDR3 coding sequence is TGTGCCAGCAGGGGGCAGGGGGGGGGCCTCACCGGGGAGCTGTTTTTT. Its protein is CASRGQGGGLTGELFF.